The clone carrying this TCR beta chain was seen ten or more times. Covering alpha and beta chains, TRAV- and TRBV-specific primers were used for the first-strand cDNA. TCRs were put through approximately 20 PCR cycles of amplification with Phusion. A constant-region primer and the V-primer adapter served as the primer pair. In TCRdb, the reads were re-called with MiXCR into one record per CDR3 protein. The sample lists some 94,000 distinct CDR3 sequences, more than 20% occurring once. Time point indicated: after trial treatment. Treatment indicated: LDRT plus nivolumab, ipilimumab, low-dose cyclophosphamide and aspirin (RACIN trial). It was nivolumab, ipilimumab, aspirin, low-dose cyclophosphamide and low-dose radiotherapy that donors received. This sample stems from a study of low-dose radiotherapy and immunotherapy resistance in tumors. Across the study: Aspirin was taken orally at 300 mg daily by patients, and this continued for four cycles from cycle 1 day 1.

The clonotype comes from a female donor with ovarian cancer. Material: PBMCs, obtained after low-dose radiotherapy plus immunotherapy.

The DNA of the CDR3 is TGTGCCAGCAGTTCAGGGGGCGCCCGCTACAATGAGCAGTTCTTC. Its translation: CASSSGGARYNEQFF. This chain joins TRBV11-2 and TRBJ2-1; 8 nucleotides align to TRBD1. Germline assignment: CDR1 SGHAT and CDR2 FQNNGV. This CDR3 contains 15 residues. The ends lost 6 bases at V and 3 bases at J; junction bases unmatched: 7.